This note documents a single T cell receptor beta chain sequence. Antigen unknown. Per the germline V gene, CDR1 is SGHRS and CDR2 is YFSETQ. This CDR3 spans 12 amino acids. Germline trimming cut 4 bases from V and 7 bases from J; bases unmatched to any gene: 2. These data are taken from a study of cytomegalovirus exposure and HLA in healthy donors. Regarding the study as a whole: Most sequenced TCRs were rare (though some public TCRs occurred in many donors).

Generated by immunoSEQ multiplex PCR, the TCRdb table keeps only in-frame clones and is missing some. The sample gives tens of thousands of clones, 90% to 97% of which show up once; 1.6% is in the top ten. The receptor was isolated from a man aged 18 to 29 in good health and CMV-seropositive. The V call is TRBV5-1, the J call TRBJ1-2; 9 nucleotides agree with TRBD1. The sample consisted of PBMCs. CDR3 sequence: CASSETGGGYTF. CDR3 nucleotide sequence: TGCGCCAGCAGCGAGACAGGGGGTGGCTACACCTTC.